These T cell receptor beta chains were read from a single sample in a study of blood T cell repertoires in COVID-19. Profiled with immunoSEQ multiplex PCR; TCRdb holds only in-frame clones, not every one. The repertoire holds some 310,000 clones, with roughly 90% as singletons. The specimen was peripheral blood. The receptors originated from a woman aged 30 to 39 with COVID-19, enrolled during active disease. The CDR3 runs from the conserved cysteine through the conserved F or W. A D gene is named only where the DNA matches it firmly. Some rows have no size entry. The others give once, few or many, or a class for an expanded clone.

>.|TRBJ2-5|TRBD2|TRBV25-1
TGTGCCAGCAGTGCTACGGGACTAGCGGGGGAGACCCAGTACTTC
CASSATGLAGETQYF
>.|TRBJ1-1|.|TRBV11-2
TGTGCCAGCAGCTTAGGAGAAGTGAGGGAAACTGAAGCTTTCTTT
CASSLGEVRETEAFF
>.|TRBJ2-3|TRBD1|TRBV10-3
TGTGCCATCAGAGGGGGCGACGCAGATACGCAGTATTTT
CAIRGGDADTQYF
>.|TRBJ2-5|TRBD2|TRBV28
TGTGCCAGCAGTGGAGCGTTGGCGGGAGGCGGGGGGGAGACCCAGTACTTC
CASSGALAGGGGETQYF
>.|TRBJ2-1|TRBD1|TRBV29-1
TGCAGCGTTGAAACAGGGGGGAACAATGAGCAGTTCTTC
CSVETGGNNEQFF
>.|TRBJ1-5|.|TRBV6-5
TGTGCCAGCAGCTCTATAGGAGGTCAGCCCCAGCATTTT
CASSSIGGQPQHF
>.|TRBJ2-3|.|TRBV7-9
TGTGCCAGCAGCTTACTCGGTGGGAGCGGAGCTACGCAGTATTTT
CASSLLGGSGATQYF
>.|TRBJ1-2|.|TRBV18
TGTGCCAGCTCACCACCCACAGAGAATAACTATGGCTACACCTTC
CASSPPTENNYGYTF
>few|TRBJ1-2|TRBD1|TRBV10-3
TGTGCCCACAACAGGGGGGCTCAGGATGGCTACACCTTC
CAHNRGAQDGYTF
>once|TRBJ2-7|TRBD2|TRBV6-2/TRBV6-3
TGTGCCAGCAGTTACGTCCTAGCGGGAGGGCCGGATCATGAGCAGTACTTC
CASSYVLAGGPDHEQYF
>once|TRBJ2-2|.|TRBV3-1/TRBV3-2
TGTGCCAGCAGCCAGCGGAGAGGGCTCGACACCGGGGAGCTGTTTTTT
CASSQRRGLDTGELFF
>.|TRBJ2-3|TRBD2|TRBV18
TGTGCCAGCTCACCACCGGGGGGACTAGCGACAGATACGCAGTATTTT
CASSPPGGLATDTQYF